This section outlines one T cell receptor (beta chain) sequence together with its context. This specimen comes from a study of blood T cell repertoires in COVID-19. For the study at large: The study drew acute and convalescent COVID-19 samples from the United States, Italy and Spain.

Profiling relied on immunoSEQ multiplex PCR, and the TCRdb table lists in-frame clones only, not all of them. Of approximately 300,000 clones listed, around 90% are singletons. The CDR3 contains 16 residues. Trimming removed 4 bases from V and 4 bases from J, with 17 bases in between. The germline CDR1 and CDR2 sequences are LGHDT and YNNKEL (reference sequence). The clonotype was recovered from a woman younger than 45 with COVID-19, enrolled during active disease. Sequenced input: peripheral blood. The chain combines TRBV3-1 (or the pseudogene TRBV3-2) with TRBJ2-1; D is possibly TRBD1 (5 bases). CDR3: CASSPLRVLVYNEQFF. CDR3 sequence (DNA): TGTGCCAGCAGCCCCCTCAGGGTTCTAGTTTACAATGAGCAGTTCTTC.